This TCR beta chain appears in the sequencing data of a study of blood T cell repertoires in COVID-19. Whole-study context: Samples representing acute and convalescent COVID-19 were sourced from the United States, Italy and Spain.

The CDR3 has 17 amino acids. Germline V CDR1 and CDR2: LNHDA, SQIVND (reference sequence). With 2 bases clipped from V and 3 bases from J, the junction kept 9 bases outside the gene matches. The method was immunoSEQ multiplex PCR; TCRdb's version includes in-frame clones alone and lacks a portion of them. This table holds 250,000 to 350,000 clones, roughly 84% found once. Seattle participants joined during active infection and were tracked over time. The chain combines TRBV19 with TRBJ2-1; TRBD2 matches at 8 bases. The source is a human donor with COVID-19, enrolled during active disease. The donor label of this sample is uncertain. Material for sequencing was peripheral blood. The CDR3 loop is CASSIMTSAKYYNEQFF. The CDR3 bases are TGTGCCAGTAGTATAATGACTAGCGCAAAATACTACAATGAGCAGTTCTTC.